This T cell receptor beta chain came from a study of shared clonotypes between healthy human individuals. For this clone: Compared with germline, one end of the junction differs, possibly owing to a read error.

The CDR3 length is 16 residues. Germline CDR1 reads ENHRY; CDR2 reads SYGVKD. Cells designated naive CD8 were CD45RO-negative and were positively selected for CCR7, with terminally differentiated effector memory CD45RA+ cells excluded. Assay used: immunoSEQ multiplex PCR; TCRdb lists only in-frame clones, some missing. The table has about 600,000 clones, around 95% seen once. The source is a woman aged 25 to 45 in good health. Sequenced: naive CD8+ T cells sorted from blood. This chain links TRBV10-3 with TRBJ1-4, with D maybe TRBD1 (5 bases). As DNA, the CDR3 is TGTGCCAGCAGTCACCGAATGGGGGTCAATAATGAAAAACTGTTTTTT. Encoded protein: CASSHRMGVNNEKLFF.